The 23 T cell receptor beta chains reported below all come from one sample, sequenced in a study of T cells in Graves' hyperthyroidism and ophthalmopathy. Researchers amplified the TCR beta CDR3 regions from RNA transcripts. With the HTBI primer set, the TCR CDR3 went through a first round of RT-PCR. One entry per CDR3 protein, called by TCRdb with MiXCR from the multiplex PCR reads. This table holds under 550,000 distinct CDR3 sequences, about 20% found once. The sequencing sample was made of blood. The source of these receptors is a man aged 35-49 years with Graves' ophthalmopathy.

The chain uses TRBV27 and TRBJ1-5; D is ambiguous. This CDR3 region has 15 residues. With 1 base removed from V and 3 bases from J, the gap between germline ends came to 10 bases. Germline V gene lookup returns CDR1 MNHEY and CDR2 SMNVEV (reference sequence). CDR3 sequence: CASSLFRSINQPQHF. CDR3 coding DNA: TGTGCCAGCAGTTTATTCCGGTCGATCAATCAGCCCCAGCATTTT.

This clonotype has ten or more counts. The V call is TRBV20-1, the J call TRBJ1-5, with D tentatively TRBD1 (5 bases). CDR1 is DFQATT and CDR2 is SNEGSKA in the germline V gene (reference sequence). Trimming took 0 bases from V and 3 from J, leaving 15 bases between them. This CDR3 comprises 16 residues. The CDR3 nucleotides are TGCAGTGCTAGAGATTATGGGGGGAGCAACAATCAGCCCCAGCATTTT. Its translation: CSARDYGGSNNQPQHF.

This clonotype was counted a few times. A much larger clone lies a single base off, so this may be a read error. J is TRBJ2-3 and V is TRBV13; D gene ambiguous. V was clipped by 0 bases and J by 2 bases, with 6 bases between them. Germline assignment: CDR1 PRHDT and CDR2 FYEKMQ (reference sequence). The CDR3 length is 14 residues. CDR3 loop: CASSLGWATDTQYF. For the CDR3, the DNA is TGTGCCAGCAGCTTAGGGTGGGCCACAGATACGCAGTATTTT.

The J gene is TRBJ2-3, the V gene TRBV19, with D maybe TRBD2 (5 bases). CDR3 length: 16 residues. Trimming removed 0 bases from V and 0 bases from J, with 10 bases in between. Germline V gene sequence: CDR1 LNHDA, CDR2 SQIVND (reference sequence). CDR3 DNA: TGTGCCAGTAGTATAGATGAGGGTCCAAGCACAGATACGCAGTATTTT. Translating gives CASSIDEGPSTDTQYF.

The CDR3: CASSIVIQGGYGYTF. In DNA, the CDR3 is TGTGCCAGCAGCATCGTAATACAGGGGGGGTATGGCTACACCTTC. This sequence joins TRBV7-2 and TRBJ1-2; TRBD1 agrees at 8 bases. The V segment lost 5 bases and the J segment 5 bases; nucleotides outside the gene matches: 10. Germline CDR1 is SGHTA and CDR2 is FQGNSA. This CDR3 region has 15 residues.

Many counts were recorded for this clonotype. This chain links TRBV20-1 with TRBJ2-1, with D uncertain. The germline CDR1 and CDR2 sequences are DFQATT and SNEGSKA (reference sequence). V lost 3 bases and J lost 4, with 16 bases in between. The CDR3 contains 15 residues. The CDR3 spells CSASLAASPYNEQFF. The CDR3 nucleotides read TGCAGTGCTAGTCTTGCGGCCAGTCCTTACAATGAGCAGTTCTTC.

The chain is built from TRBV6-1 and TRBJ2-3; D might be TRBD2 (6 bases). The CDR3 consists of 17 residues. Germline V lookup: CDR1 MNHNS, CDR2 SASEGT. V was shortened by 0 bases and J by 3 bases, with 16 bases between the two germline ends. CDR3 DNA sequence: TGTGCCAGCAGTGAAGCACTGGACTACCCTGGGACAGATACGCAGTATTTT. Its translation: CASSEALDYPGTDTQYF.

The chain employs TRBV7-2 and TRBJ2-1; 7 nucleotides agree with TRBD1. V dropped 3 bases and J dropped 1; count of bases not matched to a gene: 3. This CDR3 is built from 15 residues. The germline CDR1 and CDR2 sequences are SGHTA and FQGNSA. CDR3 nucleotides: TGTGCCAGCAGCTTTGACAGGGTGTCCTACAATGAGCAGTTCTTC. Its protein is CASSFDRVSYNEQFF.

This clonotype was seen at least ten times. The V call is TRBV20-1, the J call TRBJ2-7; D could derive from TRBD1 or TRBD2 (5 bases each). Germline loops: CDR1 DFQATT, CDR2 SNEGSKA (reference sequence). There are 13 residues in the CDR3. V was clipped by 5 bases and J by 2 bases, with 13 bases between them. In nucleotides, the CDR3 is TGCAGTGCTGGATCGCAGGGAGCCTACGAGCAGTACTTC. As protein: CSAGSQGAYEQYF.

This clonotype has a count of ten or more. This rearrangement joins TRBV11-3 to TRBJ2-7, with D possibly being TRBD2 (5 bases). Trimming removed 0 bases from V and 9 bases from J, with 15 bases in between. This CDR3 is 14 amino acids long. Germline assignment: CDR1 SGHNT and CDR2 YENEEA. This CDR3 is CASSLDEGRVWQYF. CDR3 DNA: TGTGCCAGCAGCTTAGATGAGGGTAGGGTATGGCAGTACTTC.

V is TRBV7-9 and J is TRBJ1-1; TRBD1 might be the D (6 bases). Germline lookup yields CDR1 SEHNR and CDR2 FQNEAQ (reference sequence). Trimming shortened V by 1 base and J by 6 bases, and 12 bases separated the two germline ends. The CDR3 contains 14 residues. The CDR3 sequence is CASSLEGGFAEAFF. The CDR3 region has the DNA TGTGCCAGCAGCTTAGAAGGGGGATTTGCTGAAGCTTTCTTT.

This clonotype was recorded many times. The chain links TRBV20-1 to TRBJ1-1; tentatively, D is TRBD1 (5 bases). V was trimmed by 5 bases and J by 5 bases, leaving 18 bases between them. CDR1 DFQATT and CDR2 SNEGSKA come from the germline V gene (reference sequence). This CDR3 spans 14 amino acids. CDR3 DNA: TGCAGTGCTCCGGACATCCGGGGTGGGACTGAAGCTTTCTTT. Amino acids: CSAPDIRGGTEAFF.

V is TRBV6-2 or TRBV6-3 and J is TRBJ2-5, with 11 bases matching TRBD2. Germline V lookup: CDR1 MNHEY, CDR2 SVGEGT. V gave up 2 bases and J gave up 4 bases; unmatched junction bases: 6. The CDR3 contains 16 residues. The CDR3 DNA sequence: TGTGCCAGCAGTTACCCAACTAGCGGGAGACCAGAGACCCAGTACTTC. This codes for CASSYPTSGRPETQYF.

This chain joins TRBV30 and TRBJ2-5; D possibly corresponds to TRBD2 (5 bases). V lost 7 bases and J lost 7, with 16 bases in between. This CDR3 has 12 residues. Germline loops: CDR1 GTSNPN, CDR2 SVGIG (reference sequence). The CDR3 DNA follows: TGTGCCTTCGACGTACCACGGGGGACCCAGTACTTC. It is translated as CAFDVPRGTQYF. Drawing the rest from reference TRBV30 and TRBJ2-5, the complete variable domain is SQTIHQWPATLVQPVGSPLSLECTVEGTSNPNLYWYRQAAGRGLQLLFYSVGIGQISSEVPQNLSASRPQDRQFILSSKKLLLSDSGFYLCAFDVPRGTQYFGPGTRLLVL.

This clonotype was found many times. The chain recombines TRBV6-6 with TRBJ2-1; 13 bases match TRBD2. The length of the CDR3 is 17 residues. Losses at the gene ends were 2 bases for V and 9 bases for J; bases not matched to a gene: 10. Germline V CDR1 and CDR2: MNHNY, SVGAGI (reference sequence). CDR3 in amino acids: CASSYPRRTSGSREQFF. In nucleotides, the CDR3 is TGTGCCAGCAGTTACCCAAGGAGGACTAGCGGGAGTCGTGAGCAGTTCTTC.

This clonotype was seen ten or more times. The chain couples TRBV28 to TRBJ2-1; 10 bases map to TRBD2. J was trimmed by 1 base and V by 5 bases; bases with no gene match: 2. CDR1 is MDHEN, CDR2 SYDVKM, per germline. The CDR3 runs 15 residues. The CDR3, as DNA: TGTGCCAGCAGTCGTAGCGGGAGGTCCTACAATGAGCAGTTCTTC. Encoded protein: CASSRSGRSYNEQFF. Full variable domain (remainder filled in from reference TRBV28 and TRBJ2-1): DVKVTQSSRYLVKRTGEKVFLECVQDMDHENMFWYRQDPGLGLRLIYFSYDVKMKEKGDIPEGYSVSREKKERFSLILESASTNQTSMYLCASSRSGRSYNEQFFGPGTRLTVL.

This clonotype was detected a few times. This sequence joins TRBV6-2 or TRBV6-3 and TRBJ1-4, with D tentatively TRBD1 (6 bases). This CDR3 comprises 14 residues. Trimming shortened V by 4 bases and J by 7 bases, and 13 bases separated the two germline ends. Germline loops: CDR1 MNHEY, CDR2 SVGEGT. The DNA of the CDR3 is TGTGCCAGCAGTTCCGGACAGTTACGTGAAAAACTGTTTTTT. Its protein product is CASSSGQLREKLFF.

Concerning this clonotype itself: The conserved closing phenylalanine or tryptophan is absent in this CDR3, likely reflecting a read error. This chain joins TRBV7-3 and TRBJ1-1, with no clear D. This CDR3 comprises 13 residues. Between the trimmed V and J ends, which lost 2 bases and 0 bases, there was a span of 4 bases. Germline V gene sequence: CDR1 SGHTA, CDR2 FQGTGA. The CDR3 spells CASSLSMNTEAFL. The CDR3 DNA is TGTGCCAGCAGCTTATCTATGAACACTGAAGCTTTCCTT.

This clonotype was counted between two and nine times. The V call is TRBV6-1, the J call TRBJ1-5; 11 bases agree with TRBD1. Germline V gene data show CDR1 as MNHNS and CDR2 as SASEGT. V gave up 4 bases and J gave up 4 bases; unmatched junction bases: 9. CDR3 length: 17 residues. The CDR3 region is CASSGIGQGAGNQPQHF. As DNA, the CDR3 is TGTGCCAGCAGTGGTATTGGACAGGGGGCTGGGAATCAGCCCCAGCATTTT.

This clonotype appeared many times. This chain uses TRBV12-3 or TRBV12-4 with TRBJ1-1; possible D gene TRBD1, 5 bases. The length of the CDR3 is 15 residues. V lost 6 bases, J lost 4 bases, and 18 bases lay in between. The CDR3 protein is CASSNTGGGPTEAFF. CDR3 DNA sequence: TGTGCCAGCAGCAATACGGGGGGAGGACCCACTGAAGCTTTCTTT.

There are many counts of this clonotype. The CDR3 loop is CSASTGGSQPQHF. DNA of the CDR3: TGCAGTGCTAGTACGGGGGGCAGTCAGCCCCAGCATTTT. J is TRBJ1-5 and V is TRBV20-1, with a weak D call TRBD1 (6 bases). The V end was cut by 3 bases, the J end by 6 bases, with 12 bases between. CDR1 is DFQATT, CDR2 SNEGSKA, per germline (reference sequence). The CDR3 extends over 13 amino acids.

This clonotype was seen once. The chain uses TRBV6-1 and TRBJ2-2, with D uncertain. V lost 2 bases to trimming and J lost 0 bases, with 10 bases between them. This CDR3 is built from 16 residues. The germline V gene encodes CDR1 MNHNS and CDR2 SASEGT. CDR3 region: CASSEMANSNTGELFF. CDR3 DNA sequence: TGTGCCAGCAGTGAAATGGCTAACTCGAACACCGGGGAGCTGTTTTTT.

This CDR3 reads CASSLAGAQYNEQFF. As DNA, the CDR3 is TGTGCCAGCAGCTTAGCGGGGGCCCAATACAATGAGCAGTTCTTC. The chain has TRBV28 and TRBJ2-1; TRBD2 matches 9 bases. V trimming: 6 bases; J trimming: 4 bases; junction bases outside the gene matches: 7. CDR1 and CDR2 from the germline V gene are MDHEN and SYDVKM. CDR3 size: 15 residues.